The T cell receptor beta chain under discussion was sequenced for a study of naive and memory T cell subsets. Study-level results: Naive and memory repertoire findings lacked a ground truth for validation. Especially in CD8 cells, naive repertoires contained a few larger clonotypes, possibly CD45RA-re-expressing memory cells. RNA-based TCR counts may shift with T cell activation and differentiation.

Per germline, CDR1 SGHVS and CDR2 FQNEAQ. V was pared by 1 base and J by 7 bases, with 8 bases of the junction left unmatched. The CDR3 is 17 residues long. Remarks on this clonotype: The antigen is unknown.

Two oligonucleotides, mixed equimolar, formed the beta constant-region primer covering TRBC1 and TRBC2. Ligated cDNA was amplified by four rounds of PCR with nested alpha and beta constant-region primers and SP2. An oligonucleotide with the SP2 primer and a 12-nucleotide UMI was ligated to the cDNA 3' end. From the UMI-ligation and nested PCR reads, TCRdb called clonotypes with MiXCR, one entry per CDR3 protein. The sample lists roughly 150,000 distinct CDR3 sequences, about 20% seen once, with about 0.57% in the top ten. Cells stained for CD3, CD4, CD8, CD45RA, CD27 and viability were sorted into four CD45RA/CD27 subsets.

The chain uses TRBV7-8 and TRBJ2-3, with 13 bases identical to TRBD2. Sequencing input: naive CD8+ T cells from blood. This TCR was sampled from a human donor in good health. The CDR3 DNA follows: TGTGCCAGCAGCTTAGTTAGGGCTGGGACTAGCGGGAATACGCAGTATTTT. Translation gives CASSLVRAGTSGNTQYF.